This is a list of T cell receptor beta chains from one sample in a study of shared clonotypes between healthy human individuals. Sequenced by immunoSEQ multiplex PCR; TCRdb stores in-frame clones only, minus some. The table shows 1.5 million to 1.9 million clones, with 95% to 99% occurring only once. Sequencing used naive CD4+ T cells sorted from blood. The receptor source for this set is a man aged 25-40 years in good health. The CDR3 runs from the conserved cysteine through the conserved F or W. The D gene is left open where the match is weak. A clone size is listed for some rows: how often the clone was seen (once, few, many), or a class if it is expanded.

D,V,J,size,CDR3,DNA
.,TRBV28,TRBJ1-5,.,CASSQLGLYQPQHF,TGTGCCAGCAGTCAACTTGGTCTCTATCAGCCCCAGCATTTT
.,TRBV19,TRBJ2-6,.,CASSIGGGAGANVLTF,TGTGCCAGTAGTATCGGAGGTGGGGCTGGGGCCAACGTCCTGACTTTC
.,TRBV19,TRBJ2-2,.,CASRARGNTGELFF,TGTGCCAGTAGGGCCCGGGGGAACACCGGGGAGCTGTTTTTT
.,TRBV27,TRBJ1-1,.,CASSSTRGTEAFF,TGTGCCAGCAGTTCAACGAGGGGCACTGAAGCTTTCTTT
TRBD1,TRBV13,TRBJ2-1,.,CASSFDRGRNNEQFF,TGTGCCAGCAGCTTCGACAGGGGGCGCAACAATGAGCAGTTCTTC
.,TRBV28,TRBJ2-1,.,CASSLEASTNGQDEQFF,TGTGCCAGCAGTTTGGAAGCGAGCACAAACGGGCAAGATGAGCAGTTCTTC
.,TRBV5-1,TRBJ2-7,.,CASSLGPETGAYEQYF,TGCGCCAGCAGCTTGGGGCCCGAGACTGGAGCCTACGAGCAGTACTTC
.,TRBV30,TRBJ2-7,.,CAWSVTGIEQYF,TGTGCCTGGAGTGTCACAGGGATTGAGCAGTACTTC
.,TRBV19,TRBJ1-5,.,CASTGTRSNQPQHF,TGTGCCAGTACCGGGACTAGGAGTAATCAGCCCCAGCATTTT
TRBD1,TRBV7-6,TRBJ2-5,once,CASSGKQGLQETQYF,TGTGCCAGCAGCGGAAAACAGGGGCTCCAAGAGACCCAGTACTTC
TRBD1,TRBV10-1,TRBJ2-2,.,CASRGDRNTGELFF,TGCGCCAGCAGAGGGGACAGGAACACCGGGGAGCTGTTTTTT
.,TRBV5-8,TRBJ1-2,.,CASSLTGVGYTF,TGTGCCAGCAGCCTTACAGGAGTTGGCTACACCTTC
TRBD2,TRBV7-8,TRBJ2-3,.,CASSRGLAGGNTDTQYF,TGTGCCAGCAGCCGGGGACTAGCGGGAGGTAACACAGATACGCAGTATTTT
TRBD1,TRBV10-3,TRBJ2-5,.,CAISRTGEEETQYF,TGTGCCATCAGCCGGACAGGGGAGGAGGAGACCCAGTACTTC
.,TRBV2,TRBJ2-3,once,CASSRDSTDTQYF,TGTGCCAGCAGTCGGGACAGCACAGATACGCAGTATTTT
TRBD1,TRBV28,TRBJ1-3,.,CAIAQGIGNTIYF,TGTGCCATCGCACAGGGGATTGGAAACACCATATATTTT
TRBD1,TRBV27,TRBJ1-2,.,CASSFRSGQGGVTF,TGTGCCAGCAGTTTCCGCTCGGGACAGGGTGGGGTTACCTTC
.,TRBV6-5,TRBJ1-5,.,CASSYQGSNQPQHF,TGTGCCAGCAGTTATCAGGGGAGCAATCAGCCCCAGCATTTT
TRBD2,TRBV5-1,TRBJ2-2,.,CASSLGLATTGELFF,TGCGCCAGCAGCCTGGGACTAGCGACCACCGGGGAGCTGTTTTTT
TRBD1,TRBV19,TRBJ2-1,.,CASSTRTGYNEQFF,TGTGCCAGTAGTACCCGGACAGGGTACAATGAGCAGTTCTTC
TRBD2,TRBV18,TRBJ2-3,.,CASSPPAGGTDTQYF,TGTGCCAGCTCACCACCAGCGGGAGGCACAGATACGCAGTATTTT
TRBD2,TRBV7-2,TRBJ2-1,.,CASSGSSGSENEQFF,TGTGCCAGCAGCGGATCTAGCGGGTCGGAGAATGAGCAGTTCTTC
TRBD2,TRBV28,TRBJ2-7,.,CASSPGTSVYYEQYF,TGTGCCAGCAGCCCCGGGACTAGCGTGTACTACGAGCAGTACTTC
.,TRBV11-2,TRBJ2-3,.,CASSFRRYIDTQYF,TGTGCCAGCAGCTTTCGTCGATACATAGATACGCAGTATTTT
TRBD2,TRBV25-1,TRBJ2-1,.,CATSTSASSPYNEQFF,TGTGCCACCTCCACTAGCGCCTCAAGTCCCTACAATGAGCAGTTCTTC
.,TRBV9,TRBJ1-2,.,CASSAVGSNYGYTF,TGTGCCAGCAGCGCGGTCGGATCTAACTATGGCTACACCTTC
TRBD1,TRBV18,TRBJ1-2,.,CASSTGTGNYGYTF,TGTGCCAGCTCAACCGGGACAGGGAACTATGGCTACACCTTC
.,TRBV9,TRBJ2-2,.,CASSVDVTPGELFF,TGTGCCAGCAGCGTAGACGTGACCCCCGGGGAGCTGTTTTTT
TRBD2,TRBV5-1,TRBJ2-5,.,CASSAQGGEETQYF,TGCGCCAGCAGCGCTCAGGGAGGGGAGGAGACCCAGTACTTC
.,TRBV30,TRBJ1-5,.,CAWASKGVQPQHF,TGTGCCTGGGCCTCGAAGGGGGTTCAGCCCCAGCATTTT
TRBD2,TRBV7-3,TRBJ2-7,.,CASSLTPSGRPPYEQYF,TGTGCCAGCAGCTTAACCCCAAGCGGGAGGCCTCCCTACGAGCAGTACTTC
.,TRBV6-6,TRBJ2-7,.,CASSYISEQYF,TGTGCCAGCAGTTATATTAGCGAGCAGTACTTC
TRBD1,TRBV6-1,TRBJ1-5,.,CASGDREINQPQHF,TGTGCCAGTGGGGACAGAGAAATTAATCAGCCCCAGCATTTT
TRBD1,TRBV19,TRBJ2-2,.,CASSADRVAGELFF,TGTGCCAGTAGCGCAGACAGGGTCGCCGGGGAGCTGTTTTTT
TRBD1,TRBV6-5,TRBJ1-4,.,CASSYRGLGEKLFF,TGTGCCAGCAGTTACAGGGGGCTGGGGGAAAAACTGTTTTTT
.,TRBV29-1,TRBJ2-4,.,CSVVGALAKNIQYF,TGCAGCGTGGTGGGGGCCTTAGCCAAAAACATTCAGTACTTC
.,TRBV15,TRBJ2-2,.,CATSRDEGAGELFF,TGTGCCACCAGCAGAGACGAGGGGGCCGGGGAGCTGTTTTTT
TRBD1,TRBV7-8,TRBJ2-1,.,CASSFRDRGNEQFF,TGTGCCAGCAGCTTCCGGGACAGGGGCAATGAGCAGTTCTTC
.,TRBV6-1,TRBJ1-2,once,CASMQDSRKSF,TGTGCCAGCATGCAAGACAGCCGGAAGAGCTTC
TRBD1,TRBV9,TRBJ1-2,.,CASSVVQGDRGYTF,TGTGCCAGCAGCGTAGTACAGGGGGACCGTGGCTACACCTTC
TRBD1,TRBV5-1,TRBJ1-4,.,CASSSLGTGDNEKLFF,TGCGCCAGCAGCTCATTAGGGACAGGCGATAATGAAAAACTGTTTTTT
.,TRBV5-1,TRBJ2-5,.,CASSLGTAEETQYF,TGCGCCAGCAGCTTGGGGACAGCTGAAGAGACCCAGTACTTC
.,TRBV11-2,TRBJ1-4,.,CASSPTSTNEKLFF,TGTGCCAGCAGCCCGACGTCAACTAATGAAAAACTGTTTTTT
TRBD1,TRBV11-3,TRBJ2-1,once,CASSPEGQVHNEQFF,TGTGCCAGCAGCCCTGAAGGACAGGTCCACAATGAGCAGTTCTTC
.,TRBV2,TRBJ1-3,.,CASSELTGYSGNTIYF,TGTGCCAGCAGTGAACTCACAGGATACTCTGGAAACACCATATATTTT
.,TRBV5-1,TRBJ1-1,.,CASSIRDLNTEAFF,TGCGCCAGCAGCATCAGGGATTTGAACACTGAAGCTTTCTTT